This TCR beta chain was obtained from a study of lymphopenia after photon versus proton radiotherapy. The V end was cut by 3 bases, the J end by 4 bases, with 5 bases between. Germline V lookup: CDR1 LNHDA, CDR2 SQIVND (reference sequence). The CDR3 is made up of 12 amino acids. Of note for this clone: Antigen unknown.

Only in-frame clones appear in the TCRdb table, and some are missing; sequencing was by immunoSEQ multiplex PCR. The data show roughly 25,000 clones, about 84% seen once. Whole-study findings and limits: Post-nadir diversity loss with photons came from oligoclonal expansion, particularly CD8+ Temra cells.

The receptor was derived from a woman aged 70-85 years with pancreatic cancer. The sequencing used peripheral blood, collected from a patient treated with proton-based radiotherapy. The chain recombines TRBV19 with TRBJ2-3; D is undetermined. The CDR3 bases are TGTGCCAGTAGTATCGGCCCAGATACGCAGTATTTT. This codes for CASSIGPDTQYF. Variable domain in full (rest from reference TRBV19 and TRBJ2-3): DGGITQSPKYLFRKEGQNVTLSCEQNLNHDAMYWYRQDPGQGLRLIYYSQIVNDFQKGDIAEGYSVSREKKESFPLTVTSAQKNPTAFYLCASSIGPDTQYFGPGTRLTVL.